This TCR beta chain appears in the sequencing data of a study of technical replicates of blood from a handful of donors. Germline V CDR1 and CDR2: MGHRA, YSYEKL. The CDR3 runs 15 residues. The germline V and J ends were trimmed by 1 base and 5 bases, with 15 bases remaining between them. Data came from immunoSEQ multiplex PCR; TCRdb stores just in-frame clones and leaves some out. The sample shows some 77,000 clones, 90% to 95% of them seen only once. The chain couples TRBV4-1 to TRBJ2-7, with D possibly being TRBD1 (5 bases). The specimen was T cells isolated from PBMCs. This TCR was recovered from a human donor in good health. DNA of the CDR3: TGCGCCAGCAGCCAAGGTGAAGGGGTAGTCCACGAGCAGTACTTC. Encoded protein: CASSQGEGVVHEQYF.